The rows below give T cell receptor beta chains drawn from one sample of a study of early T cells in non-severe SARS-CoV-2 infection. In TCRdb, the 5' RACE reads were re-called with MiXCR into one record per CDR3 protein. The sample records approximately 89,000 distinct CDR3 sequences, about 14% being singletons. Material for sequencing was whole blood. The receptor set was obtained from an adult who was a healthcare worker with PCR-confirmed SARS-CoV-2 infection or an uninfected control (not recorded which). Each CDR3 is given with its conserved first and last residue. D genes are given only for firm matches. Rows give clone size only sometimes, using once, few, many, or a class for an expanded clone.

TGCGCCAGCAGCCCACCGACAGGGGGGGCCCCCATCTACGAGCAGTACTTC	CASSPPTGGAPIYEQYF	.	TRBV5-1	TRBJ2-7	TRBD1
TGTGCCAGCAGCTTAGTAGGGGGCGAAGGCGGGGAGCTGTTTTTT	CASSLVGGEGGELFF	.	TRBV7-2	TRBJ2-2	TRBD1
TGTGCCAGCAGCGGACTGGCCTACAATGAGCAGTTCTTC	CASSGLAYNEQFF	.	TRBV12-3/TRBV12-4	TRBJ2-1	.
TGTGCCAGCAGTGACTCGAGCTCTGGGGCCAACGTCCTGACTTTC	CASSDSSSGANVLTF	many	TRBV6-4	TRBJ2-6	.
TGCGCCAGCAGCTTGGGCAGGGGCTCCTACGAGCAGTACTTC	CASSLGRGSYEQYF	many	TRBV5-1	TRBJ2-7	.
TGCGCCAGCAGTCAATACCTGACAGGGGGCAGGACTGAAGCTTTCTTT	CASSQYLTGGRTEAFF	.	TRBV23-1	TRBJ1-1	TRBD1
TGTGCCTGGACAAGGGACAGGGGGCGGATTTCACCCCTCCACTTT	CAWTRDRGRISPLHF	many	TRBV30	TRBJ1-6	TRBD1
TGCGCCAGCAGCTTGGACTCGCCTAGCACAGATACGCAGTATTTT	CASSLDSPSTDTQYF	many	TRBV5-1	TRBJ2-3	.
TGTGCCAGCTCGCCAGGCGTAAGCTCTGGGACCAACGTCCTGACTTTC	CASSPGVSSGTNVLTF	.	TRBV6-4	TRBJ2-6	.
TGTGCCAGCAGCTTAGGCCCCGACACTTTTGGGGAGACCCAGTACTTC	CASSLGPDTFGETQYF	few	TRBV11-2	TRBJ2-5	.
TGTGCCACCAGTGATCCGCGAACGCCCACAGATACGCAGTATTTT	CATSDPRTPTDTQYF	.	TRBV24-1	TRBJ2-3	.
TGTGCCATCAGGACAGGGGGGGCCGGAGATACGCAGTATTTT	CAIRTGGAGDTQYF	few	TRBV10-3	TRBJ2-3	TRBD1
TGTGCCAGCAGCTTCCAACAAGTAAACACTGAAGCTTTCTTT	CASSFQQVNTEAFF	.	TRBV7-3	TRBJ1-1	.
TGTGCCAGCAGCGTAGTTGGCTCAGGGGAAGAGACCCAGTACTTC	CASSVVGSGEETQYF	few	TRBV9	TRBJ2-5	.
TGTGCCAGCAGCATACAGGGGACTGGAAACACCATATATTTT	CASSIQGTGNTIYF	many	TRBV12-3/TRBV12-4	TRBJ1-3	TRBD1
TGTGCCAGCAGCCAGGGAGCGGAAGGATCCTACAATGAGCAGTTCTTC	CASSQGAEGSYNEQFF	many	TRBV14	TRBJ2-1	.
TGTGCCAGTAGTACGAACCTGGGGCAAGAGACCCAGTACTTC	CASSTNLGQETQYF	few	TRBV19	TRBJ2-5	.
TGTGCCATCAGTCTCCCCGGGGGAGCAGGGATGCCCTACGAGCAGTACTTC	CAISLPGGAGMPYEQYF	.	TRBV10-3	TRBJ2-7	.
TGTGCCAGCAGGGGACAGGGCCACCAGCCCCAGCATTTT	CASRGQGHQPQHF	few	TRBV12-3/TRBV12-4	TRBJ1-5	TRBD1
TGTGCCAGCAGCCCCGGCGGGGGCAATGAGCAGTTCTTC	CASSPGGGNEQFF	many	TRBV9	TRBJ2-1	TRBD2
TGTGCCAGCAGCTTGGGGGCTACAGGAGACAGAGAGACCCAGTACTTC	CASSLGATGDRETQYF	many	TRBV5-5	TRBJ2-5	.
TGTGCCAGCAGTGTTTGGGAGATGAACACTGAAGCTTTCTTT	CASSVWEMNTEAFF	many	TRBV6-1	TRBJ1-1	.